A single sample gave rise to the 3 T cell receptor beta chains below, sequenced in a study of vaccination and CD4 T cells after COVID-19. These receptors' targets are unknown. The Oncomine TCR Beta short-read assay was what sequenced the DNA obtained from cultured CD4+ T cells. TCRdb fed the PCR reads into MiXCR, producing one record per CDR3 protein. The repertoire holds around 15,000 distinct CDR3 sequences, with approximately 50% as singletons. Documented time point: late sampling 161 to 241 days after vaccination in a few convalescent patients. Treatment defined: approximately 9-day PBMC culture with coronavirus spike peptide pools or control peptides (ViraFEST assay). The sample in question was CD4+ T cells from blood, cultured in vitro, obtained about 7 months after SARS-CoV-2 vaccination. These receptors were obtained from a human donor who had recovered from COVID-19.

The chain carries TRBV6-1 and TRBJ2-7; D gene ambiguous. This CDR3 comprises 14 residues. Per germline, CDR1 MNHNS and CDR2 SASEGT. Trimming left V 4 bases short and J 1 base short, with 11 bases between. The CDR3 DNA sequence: TGTGCCAGCAGTGTTCACGACAAATCCTACGAGCAGTACTTC. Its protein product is CASSVHDKSYEQYF.

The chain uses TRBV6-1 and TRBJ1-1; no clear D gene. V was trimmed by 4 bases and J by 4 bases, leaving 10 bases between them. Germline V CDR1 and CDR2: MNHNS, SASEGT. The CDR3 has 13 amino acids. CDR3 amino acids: CASSVGSSTEAFF. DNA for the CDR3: TGTGCCAGCAGTGTCGGTTCCAGCACTGAAGCTTTCTTT.

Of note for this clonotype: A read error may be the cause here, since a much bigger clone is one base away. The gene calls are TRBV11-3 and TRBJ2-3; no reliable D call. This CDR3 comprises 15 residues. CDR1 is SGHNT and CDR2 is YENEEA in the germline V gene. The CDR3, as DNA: TGTGCCGGCAGCAAAGAGTCCATTCGCGCAGATACGCAGTATTTT. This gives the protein CAGSKESIRADTQYF.